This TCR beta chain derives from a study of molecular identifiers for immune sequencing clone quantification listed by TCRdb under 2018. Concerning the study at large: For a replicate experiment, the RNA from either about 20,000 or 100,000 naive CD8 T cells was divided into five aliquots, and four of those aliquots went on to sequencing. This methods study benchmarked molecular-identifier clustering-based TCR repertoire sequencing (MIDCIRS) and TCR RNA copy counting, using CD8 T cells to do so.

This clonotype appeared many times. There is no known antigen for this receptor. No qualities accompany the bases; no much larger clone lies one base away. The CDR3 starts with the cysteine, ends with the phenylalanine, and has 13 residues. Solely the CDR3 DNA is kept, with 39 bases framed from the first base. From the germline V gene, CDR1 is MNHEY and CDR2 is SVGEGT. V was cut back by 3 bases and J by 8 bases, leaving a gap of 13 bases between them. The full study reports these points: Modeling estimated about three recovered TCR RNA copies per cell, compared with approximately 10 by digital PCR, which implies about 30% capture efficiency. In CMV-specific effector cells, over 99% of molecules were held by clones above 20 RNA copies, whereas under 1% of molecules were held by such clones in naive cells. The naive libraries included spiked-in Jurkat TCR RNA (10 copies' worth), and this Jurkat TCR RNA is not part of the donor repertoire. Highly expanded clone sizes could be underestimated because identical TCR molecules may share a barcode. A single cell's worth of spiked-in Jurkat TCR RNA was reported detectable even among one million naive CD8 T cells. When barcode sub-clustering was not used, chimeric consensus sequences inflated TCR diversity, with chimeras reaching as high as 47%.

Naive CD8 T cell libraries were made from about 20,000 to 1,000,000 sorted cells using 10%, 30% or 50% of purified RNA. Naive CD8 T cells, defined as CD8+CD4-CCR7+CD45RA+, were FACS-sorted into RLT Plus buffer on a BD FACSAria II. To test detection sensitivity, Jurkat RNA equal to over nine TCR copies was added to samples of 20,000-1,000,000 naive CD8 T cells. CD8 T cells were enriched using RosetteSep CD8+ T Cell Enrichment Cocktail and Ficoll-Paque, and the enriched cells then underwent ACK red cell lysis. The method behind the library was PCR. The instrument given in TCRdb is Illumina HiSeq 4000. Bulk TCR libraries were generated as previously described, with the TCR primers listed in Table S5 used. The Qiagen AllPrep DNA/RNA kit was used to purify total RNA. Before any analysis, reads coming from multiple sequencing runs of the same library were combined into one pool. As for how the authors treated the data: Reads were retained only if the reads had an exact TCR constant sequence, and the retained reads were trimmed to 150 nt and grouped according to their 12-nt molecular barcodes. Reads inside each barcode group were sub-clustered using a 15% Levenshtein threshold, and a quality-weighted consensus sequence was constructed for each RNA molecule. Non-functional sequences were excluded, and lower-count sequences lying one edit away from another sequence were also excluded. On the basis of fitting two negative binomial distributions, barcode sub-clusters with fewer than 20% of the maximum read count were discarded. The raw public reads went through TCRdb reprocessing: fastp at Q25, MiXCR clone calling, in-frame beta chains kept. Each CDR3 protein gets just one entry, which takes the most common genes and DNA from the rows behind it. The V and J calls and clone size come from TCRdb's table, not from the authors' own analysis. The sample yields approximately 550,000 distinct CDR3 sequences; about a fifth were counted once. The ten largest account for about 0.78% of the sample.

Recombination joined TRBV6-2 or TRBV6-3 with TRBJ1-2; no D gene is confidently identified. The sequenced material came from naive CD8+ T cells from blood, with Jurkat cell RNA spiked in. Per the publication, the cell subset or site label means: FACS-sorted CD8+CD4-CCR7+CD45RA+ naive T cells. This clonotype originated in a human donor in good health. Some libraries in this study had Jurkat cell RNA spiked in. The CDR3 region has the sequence CASSYANRRGYTF. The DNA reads TGTGCCAGCAGTTATGCCAACCGGCGGGGCTACACCTTC.